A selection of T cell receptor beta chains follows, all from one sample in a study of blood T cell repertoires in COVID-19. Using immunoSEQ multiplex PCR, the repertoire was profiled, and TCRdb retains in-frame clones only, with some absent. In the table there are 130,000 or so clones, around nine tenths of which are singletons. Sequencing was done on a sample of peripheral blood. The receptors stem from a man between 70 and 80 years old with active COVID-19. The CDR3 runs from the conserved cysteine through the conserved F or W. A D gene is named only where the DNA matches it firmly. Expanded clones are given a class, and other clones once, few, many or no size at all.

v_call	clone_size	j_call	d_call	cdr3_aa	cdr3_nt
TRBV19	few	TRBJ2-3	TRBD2	CASSSGLAGPRTDTQYF	TGTGCCAGTAGTAGCGGGCTAGCGGGTCCTCGCACAGATACGCAGTATTTT
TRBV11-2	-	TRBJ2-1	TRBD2	CASSSATGTNYNEQFF	TGTGCCAGCAGCTCCGCCACCGGGACTAACTACAATGAGCAGTTCTTC
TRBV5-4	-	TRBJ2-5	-	CASSTVEETQYF	TGTGCCAGCAGCACAGTAGAAGAGACCCAGTACTTC
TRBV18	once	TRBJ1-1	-	CASSPPNRNMNTEAFF	TGTGCCAGCTCACCACCGAACAGGAACATGAACACTGAAGCTTTCTTT
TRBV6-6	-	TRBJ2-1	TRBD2	CASSRLRASGRAGEQFF	TGTGCCAGCAGTCGCCTACGCGCTAGCGGGAGGGCCGGGGAGCAGTTCTTC
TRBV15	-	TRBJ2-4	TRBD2	CATSGLIAGGPGLSKNIQYF	TGTGCCACCAGCGGCCTGATAGCGGGAGGGCCGGGGTTGAGCAAAAACATTCAGTACTTC
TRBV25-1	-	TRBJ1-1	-	CASRHSSRGDTEAFF	TGTGCCAGCAGACACAGTTCCAGGGGCGACACTGAAGCTTTCTTT
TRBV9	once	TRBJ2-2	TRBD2	CASSVDWGSGRGAGELFF	TGTGCCAGCAGCGTAGACTGGGGGAGCGGGAGGGGAGCCGGGGAGCTGTTTTTT
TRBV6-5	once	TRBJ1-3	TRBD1	CASRPGTAGNTIYF	TGTGCCAGCAGACCCGGGACAGCCGGAAACACCATATATTTT
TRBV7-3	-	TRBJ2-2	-	CASSPGTGELFF	TGTGCCAGCAGCCCCGGGACCGGGGAGCTGTTTTTT
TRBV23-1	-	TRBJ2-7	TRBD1	CASSQSDRGSDEQYF	TGCGCCAGCAGTCAAAGCGACAGGGGTAGCGACGAGCAGTACTTC
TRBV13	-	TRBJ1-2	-	CASSLKAGGYTF	TGTGCCAGCAGCTTAAAGGCGGGGGGCTACACCTTC
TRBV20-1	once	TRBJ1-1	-	CSAIPRDEAFF	TGCAGTGCTATACCCCGGGATGAAGCTTTCTTT
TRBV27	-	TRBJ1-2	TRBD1	CASSLSSPTGEAYGYTF	TGTGCCAGCAGTTTGTCCTCGCCGACAGGGGAGGCCTATGGCTACACCTTC
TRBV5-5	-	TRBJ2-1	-	CASSQYNEQFF	TGTGCCAGCAGTCAGTACAATGAGCAGTTCTTC
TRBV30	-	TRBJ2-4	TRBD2	CAWSPWEGGKNIQYF	TGTGCCTGGAGTCCGTGGGAGGGAGGCAAAAACATTCAGTACTTC
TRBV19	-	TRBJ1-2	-	CASSPSLSTFYGYTF	TGTGCCAGTAGCCCAAGCTTGTCCACTTTTTATGGCTACACCTTC
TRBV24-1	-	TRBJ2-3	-	CATSRGNRWGDTQYF	TGTGCCACCAGCAGGGGCAACAGGTGGGGGGATACGCAGTATTTT
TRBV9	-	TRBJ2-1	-	CASSVGVGASSNEQFF	TGTGCCAGCAGCGTAGGGGTGGGAGCCTCTAGCAATGAGCAGTTCTTC
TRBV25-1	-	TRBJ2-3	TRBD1	CASSELQGATDTQYF	TGTGCCAGCAGTGAGTTACAGGGGGCAACAGATACGCAGTATTTT
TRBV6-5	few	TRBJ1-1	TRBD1	CASSYYRGGTEAFF	TGTGCCAGCAGTTACTACAGGGGAGGCACTGAAGCTTTCTTT
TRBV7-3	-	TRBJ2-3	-	CASSLRRAGDTQYF	TGTGCCAGCAGCTTACGGCGGGCAGGAGATACGCAGTATTTT
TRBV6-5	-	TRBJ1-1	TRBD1	CASIPGTAGNTEAFF	TGTGCCAGCATTCCCGGGACAGCGGGGAACACTGAAGCTTTCTTT
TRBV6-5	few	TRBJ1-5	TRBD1	CASSWTGINQPQHF	TGTGCCAGCAGCTGGACAGGTATCAATCAGCCCCAGCATTTT
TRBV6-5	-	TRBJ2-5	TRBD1	CASSYRQGVRETQYF	TGTGCCAGCAGTTACAGACAGGGTGTACGGGAGACCCAGTACTTC
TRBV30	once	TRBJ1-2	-	CAWVTGQRGYTF	TGTGCCTGGGTGACAGGACAGCGAGGCTACACCTTC
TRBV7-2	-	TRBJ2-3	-	CASSSYAVSTDTQYF	TGTGCCAGCAGCTCCTATGCCGTTAGCACAGATACGCAGTATTTT
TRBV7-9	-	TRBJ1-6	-	CASSHRQQGSPLHF	TGTGCCAGCAGCCACCGACAGCAGGGATCACCCCTCCACTTT
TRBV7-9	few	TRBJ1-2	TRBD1	CASSWTGVGGYTF	TGTGCCAGCAGTTGGACAGGGGTGGGCGGCTACACCTTC
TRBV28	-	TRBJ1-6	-	CASSFSSGMYNSPLHF	TGTGCCAGCAGTTTTTCCTCCGGGATGTATAATTCACCCCTCCACTTT
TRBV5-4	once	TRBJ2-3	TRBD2	CASSLRRGRDTQYF	TGTGCCAGCAGCTTGAGGCGGGGGAGGGATACGCAGTATTTT
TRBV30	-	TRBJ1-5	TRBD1	CAWSRGGLWGQSNQPQHF	TGTGCCTGGAGCCGGGGGGGTTTATGGGGACAGAGCAATCAGCCCCAGCATTTT
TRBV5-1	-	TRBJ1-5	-	CASSTGPESNQPQHF	TGCGCCAGCAGCACAGGCCCAGAAAGCAATCAGCCCCAGCATTTT
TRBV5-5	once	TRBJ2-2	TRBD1	CASTLQGAGTGELFF	TGTGCCAGCACCCTACAGGGGGCGGGCACCGGGGAGCTGTTTTTT
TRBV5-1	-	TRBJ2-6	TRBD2	CASSLASGVSGANVLTF	TGCGCCAGCAGCTTGGCTAGCGGAGTCTCTGGGGCCAACGTCCTGACTTTC
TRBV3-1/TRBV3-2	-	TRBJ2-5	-	CASSVLARKTQYF	TGTGCCAGCAGCGTGCTAGCGAGGAAGACCCAGTACTTC
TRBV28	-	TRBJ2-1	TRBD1	CASSRRDREPGEQFF	TGTGCCAGCAGCAGAAGGGACAGGGAACCGGGGGAGCAGTTCTTC
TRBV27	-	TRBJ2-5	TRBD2	CASSLSRRGGNRETQYF	TGTGCCAGCAGTTTATCCCGTAGGGGAGGGAACCGTGAGACCCAGTACTTC
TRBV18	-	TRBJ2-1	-	CASSPQLGGNEQFF	TGTGCCAGCTCACCACAATTGGGAGGTAATGAGCAGTTCTTC
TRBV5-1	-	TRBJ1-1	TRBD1	CASSFRGAWTGMMNTEAFF	TGCGCCAGCAGCTTTAGGGGGGCGTGGACAGGTATGATGAACACTGAAGCTTTCTTT
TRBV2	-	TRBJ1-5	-	CASSEATGGIQPQHF	TGTGCCAGCAGTGAAGCGACGGGGGGGATTCAGCCCCAGCATTTT
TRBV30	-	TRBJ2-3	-	CACITPTRQLNTQYF	TGTGCCTGTATTACCCCCACCCGACAGCTCAATACGCAGTATTTT
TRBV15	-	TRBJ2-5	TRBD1	CATSRDRQGSSMYQETQYF	TGTGCCACCAGCAGAGATCGACAGGGGTCCTCTATGTACCAAGAGACCCAGTACTTC
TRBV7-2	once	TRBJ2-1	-	CASSPDSISYNEQFF	TGTGCCAGCAGCCCTGACAGTATATCCTACAATGAGCAGTTCTTC
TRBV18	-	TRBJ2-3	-	CASSPRYTDTQYF	TGTGCCAGCTCACCGAGGTACACAGATACGCAGTATTTT
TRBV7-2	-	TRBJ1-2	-	CASSLVGQGYGYTF	TGTGCCAGCAGCTTAGTAGGGCAGGGCTATGGCTACACCTTC
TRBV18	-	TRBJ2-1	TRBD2	CASSPTLAVSYNEQFF	TGTGCCAGCTCACCCACTCTAGCGGTCTCCTACAATGAGCAGTTCTTC
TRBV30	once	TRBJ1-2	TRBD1	CAWSTGQGAFYGYTF	TGTGCCTGGAGTACAGGACAGGGTGCGTTCTATGGCTACACCTTC
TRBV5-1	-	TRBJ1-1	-	CASSSTTVNTEAFF	TGCGCCAGCAGCTCCACAACAGTGAACACTGAAGCTTTCTTT
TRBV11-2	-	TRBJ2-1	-	CASSLERLGRQFF	TGTGCCAGCAGCTTAGAGAGACTAGGAAGGCAGTTCTTC
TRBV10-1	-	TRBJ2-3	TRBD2	CASSRGDPPPTDTQYF	TGCGCCAGCAGTCGGGGGGACCCTCCACCCACAGATACGCAGTATTTT
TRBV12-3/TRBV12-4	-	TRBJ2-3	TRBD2	CASSLARGGTQYF	TGTGCCAGCAGTTTAGCGCGCGGGGGAACGCAGTATTTT
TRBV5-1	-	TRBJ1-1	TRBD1	CASSLGDSMNTEAFF	TGCGCCAGCAGCCTTGGGGACAGCATGAACACTGAAGCTTTCTTT
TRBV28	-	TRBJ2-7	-	CASRTDSHYEQYF	TGTGCCAGCAGAACGGACTCCCACTACGAGCAGTACTTC
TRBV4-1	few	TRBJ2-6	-	CASSPLNLIPGANVLTF	TGCGCCAGCAGCCCGCTAAACCTTATTCCCGGGGCCAACGTCCTGACTTTC
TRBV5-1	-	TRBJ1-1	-	CASSPYSGGNTEAFF	TGCGCCAGCAGCCCGTACAGCGGAGGGAACACTGAAGCTTTCTTT
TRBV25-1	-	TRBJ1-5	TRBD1	CANPQGGQGYDQPQHF	TGTGCCAACCCCCAGGGGGGACAGGGGTACGATCAGCCCCAGCATTTT
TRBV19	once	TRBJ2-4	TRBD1	CASSPGQVAQNIQYF	TGTGCCAGTAGCCCGGGACAGGTTGCCCAAAACATTCAGTACTTC
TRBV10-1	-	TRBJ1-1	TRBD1	CASSADRGNTEAFF	TGCGCCAGCAGTGCCGACAGGGGGAACACTGAAGCTTTCTTT
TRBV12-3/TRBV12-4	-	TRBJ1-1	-	CASSLQNTEAFF	TGTGCCAGCAGTTTACAGAACACTGAAGCTTTCTTT